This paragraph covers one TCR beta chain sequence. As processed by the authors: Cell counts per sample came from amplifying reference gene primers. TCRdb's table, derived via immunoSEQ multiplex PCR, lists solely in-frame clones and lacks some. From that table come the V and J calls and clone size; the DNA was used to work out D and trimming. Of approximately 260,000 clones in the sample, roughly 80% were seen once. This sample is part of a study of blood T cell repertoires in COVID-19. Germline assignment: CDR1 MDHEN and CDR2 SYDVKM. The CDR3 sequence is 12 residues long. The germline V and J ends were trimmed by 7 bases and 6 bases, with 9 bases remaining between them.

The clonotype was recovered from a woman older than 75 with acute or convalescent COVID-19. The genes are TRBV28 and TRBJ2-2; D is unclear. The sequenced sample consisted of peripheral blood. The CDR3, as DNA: TGTGCCAGCAAGTTTGAGCCCGGGGAGCTGTTTTTT. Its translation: CASKFEPGELFF.